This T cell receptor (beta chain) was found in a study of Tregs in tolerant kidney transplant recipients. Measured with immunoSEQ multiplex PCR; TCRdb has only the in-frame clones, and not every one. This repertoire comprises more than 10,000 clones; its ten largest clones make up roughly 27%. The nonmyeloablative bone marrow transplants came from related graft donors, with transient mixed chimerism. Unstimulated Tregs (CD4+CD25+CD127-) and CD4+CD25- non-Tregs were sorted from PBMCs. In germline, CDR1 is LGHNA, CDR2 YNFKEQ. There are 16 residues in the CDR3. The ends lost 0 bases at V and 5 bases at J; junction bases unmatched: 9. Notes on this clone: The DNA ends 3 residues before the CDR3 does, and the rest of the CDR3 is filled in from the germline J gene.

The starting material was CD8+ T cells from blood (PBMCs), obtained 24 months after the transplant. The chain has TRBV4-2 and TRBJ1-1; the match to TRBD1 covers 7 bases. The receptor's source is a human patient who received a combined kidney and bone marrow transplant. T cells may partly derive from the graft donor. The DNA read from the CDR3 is TGTGCCAGCAGCCAAGAAAAAACAGGGGAAAATACTGAA. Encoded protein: CASSQEKTGENTE. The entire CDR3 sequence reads CASSQEKTGENTEAFF.